A selection of T cell receptor beta chains follows, all from one sample in a study of cytomegalovirus exposure and HLA in healthy donors. Sequencing used immunoSEQ multiplex PCR; TCRdb keeps in-frame clones, though not all of them. Here the sample spans some 67,000 clones, approximately 94% being singletons. Material: PBMCs. The receptor set was obtained from a woman under 30 in good health and CMV-seronegative. CDR3s include the opening cysteine and the closing phenylalanine or tryptophan. A D gene is named only where the DNA matches it firmly. Not every row has a clone size; where given, it reads once, few, many or a size class.

j_call: TRBJ1-2
clone_size: -
v_call: TRBV6-8
d_call: TRBD1
cdr3_aa: CASRGTGPYGYTF
cdr3_nt: TGTGCCAGCAGAGGGACAGGACCCTATGGCTACACCTTC

j_call: TRBJ1-3
clone_size: -
v_call: TRBV29-1
d_call: TRBD1
cdr3_aa: CSVDRGENTIYF
cdr3_nt: TGCAGCGTGGACAGGGGAGAGAACACCATATATTTT

j_call: TRBJ2-7
clone_size: -
v_call: TRBV9
d_call: TRBD2
cdr3_aa: CASSVDGGTYEQYF
cdr3_nt: TGTGCCAGCAGCGTAGACGGGGGGACCTACGAGCAGTACTTC

j_call: TRBJ1-1
clone_size: -
v_call: TRBV5-6
d_call: TRBD1
cdr3_aa: CASRSADRAGTEAFF
cdr3_nt: TGTGCCAGCAGGAGCGCGGACAGGGCGGGCACTGAAGCTTTCTTT

j_call: TRBJ2-2
clone_size: -
v_call: TRBV28
d_call: TRBD1
cdr3_aa: CASSTGVNTGELFF
cdr3_nt: TGTGCCAGCAGCACAGGGGTGAACACCGGGGAGCTGTTTTTT

j_call: TRBJ2-7
clone_size: -
v_call: TRBV5-6
d_call: -
cdr3_aa: CASSLALQGSIHEQYF
cdr3_nt: TGTGCCAGCAGCTTGGCCCTACAGGGTAGTATCCACGAGCAGTACTTC

j_call: TRBJ2-1
clone_size: -
v_call: TRBV10-1
d_call: -
cdr3_aa: CASSAKFQGEQFF
cdr3_nt: TGCGCCAGCAGTGCGAAGTTTCAGGGTGAGCAGTTCTTC

j_call: TRBJ1-2
clone_size: -
v_call: TRBV5-4
d_call: -
cdr3_aa: CASSLAGEGGYTF
cdr3_nt: TGTGCCAGCAGCTTGGCGGGGGAGGGGGGCTACACCTTC

j_call: TRBJ2-1
clone_size: -
v_call: TRBV9
d_call: TRBD1
cdr3_aa: CASSPGQDSYNEQFF
cdr3_nt: TGTGCCAGCTCCCCGGGACAGGACTCCTACAATGAGCAGTTCTTC

j_call: TRBJ1-1
clone_size: -
v_call: TRBV21-1
d_call: -
cdr3_aa: CASSKVGNAGDTEAFF
cdr3_nt: TGTGCCAGCAGCAAGGTCGGGAATGCAGGGGACACTGAAGCTTTCTTT

j_call: TRBJ2-6
clone_size: -
v_call: TRBV28
d_call: TRBD2
cdr3_aa: CASSPGLAGGPISGANVLTF
cdr3_nt: TGTGCCAGCAGTCCCGGACTAGCGGGAGGGCCGATTTCTGGGGCCAACGTCCTGACTTTC

j_call: TRBJ1-5
clone_size: -
v_call: TRBV28
d_call: -
cdr3_aa: CASTPTEISNQPQHF
cdr3_nt: TGTGCCAGCACCCCTACAGAGATCAGCAATCAGCCCCAGCATTTT

j_call: TRBJ2-7
clone_size: -
v_call: TRBV10-2
d_call: TRBD1
cdr3_aa: CASASSQGAQYEQYF
cdr3_nt: TGCGCCAGCGCTTCCTCGCAGGGGGCGCAATACGAGCAGTACTTC

j_call: TRBJ2-1
clone_size: -
v_call: TRBV5-4
d_call: -
cdr3_aa: CASSPTQLNEQFF
cdr3_nt: TGTGCCAGCAGCCCGACACAGCTCAATGAGCAGTTCTTC

j_call: TRBJ2-4
clone_size: -
v_call: TRBV29-1
d_call: -
cdr3_aa: CSVEEWAGVAKNIQYF
cdr3_nt: TGCAGCGTTGAAGAGTGGGCAGGGGTGGCCAAAAACATTCAGTACTTC

j_call: TRBJ2-7
clone_size: -
v_call: TRBV5-3
d_call: TRBD1
cdr3_aa: CARSLEQGFNSYEQYF
cdr3_nt: TGTGCCAGAAGCTTGGAACAGGGGTTTAACTCCTACGAGCAGTACTTC

j_call: TRBJ2-7
clone_size: once
v_call: TRBV11-2
d_call: -
cdr3_aa: CASSLGQGGNEQYF
cdr3_nt: TGTGCCAGCAGCTTAGGGCAGGGCGGAAACGAGCAGTACTTC

j_call: TRBJ2-3
clone_size: -
v_call: TRBV6-1
d_call: -
cdr3_aa: CASSEAIGLPSTDTQYF
cdr3_nt: TGTGCCAGCAGTGAAGCGATAGGACTACCTAGCACAGATACGCAGTATTTT

j_call: TRBJ2-1
clone_size: -
v_call: TRBV29-1
d_call: TRBD2
cdr3_aa: CSVGSGGYNEQFF
cdr3_nt: TGCAGCGTTGGTAGCGGGGGCTACAATGAGCAGTTCTTC